This entry lists 19 T cell receptor beta chains sequenced from one sample in a study of blood T cells in healthy people across ages. Next came a second PCR, run for roughly 6 to 11 cycles, which used a sample-barcoded 5' primer along with a J-beta primer mix. One entry per CDR3 protein, called by TCRdb with MiXCR from the 5' RACE reads. The sample contains over 1,500,000 distinct CDR3 sequences, around half of which appear only once. Sequenced sample: blood. Source of these receptors: a woman aged 40 to 55 in good health.

This clonotype appeared a few times. The rearrangement links TRBV4-1 to TRBJ2-1; D remains unclear. Germline CDR1 reads MGHRA; CDR2 reads YSYEKL. The CDR3 runs to 13 residues. V lost 0 bases, J lost 8 bases, and 8 bases lay in between. CDR3 region: CASSQDTRDEQFF. Written as DNA, the CDR3 is TGCGCCAGCAGCCAAGATACCCGCGATGAGCAGTTCTTC.

This clonotype has a handful of counts. The chain joins TRBV4-1 to TRBJ2-4; TRBD1 aligns across 8 bases. V was clipped by 0 bases and J by 7 bases; unmatched bases: 8. Germline V CDR1 and CDR2: MGHRA, YSYEKL. There are 16 residues in the CDR3. CDR3 nucleotide sequence: TGCGCCAGCAGCCAAGATGGCAGGACAGGGTGGAACATTCAGTACTTC. Translated: CASSQDGRTGWNIQYF.

This sequence joins TRBV4-2 and TRBJ1-2; 9 positions match TRBD1. V lost 0 bases, J lost 0 bases, and 2 bases stayed unmatched. Germline V gives CDR1 LGHNA, CDR2 YNFKEQ. This CDR3 contains 16 residues. CDR3 sequence: CASSQEGQGANYGYTF. CDR3 nucleotide sequence: TGTGCCAGCAGCCAAGAGGGACAGGGTGCTAACTATGGCTACACCTTC.

The rearrangement uses TRBV27 and TRBJ2-7, with D maybe TRBD2 (6 bases). The CDR3 runs to 14 residues. The V end lost 0 bases, the J end lost 3 bases, and 9 bases lay between the germline ends. Germline lookup yields CDR1 MNHEY and CDR2 SMNVEV (reference sequence). CDR3 nucleotides: TGTGCCAGCAGTTTATCGGACGGGGGCTACGAGCAGTACTTC. This translates into CASSLSDGGYEQYF.

The chain couples TRBV28 to TRBJ2-1, with 12 bases matching TRBD2. From germline, CDR1 is MDHEN and CDR2 SYDVKM. Unmatched junction bases numbered 6, after V lost 6 bases and J lost 6 bases. The CDR3 sequence is 15 residues long. DNA of the CDR3: TGTGCCAGCAGCCCTAGCGGGGGGGTAGGCAATGAGCAGTTCTTC. Protein: CASSPSGGVGNEQFF. The full variable domain, its missing parts supplied by reference TRBV28 and TRBJ2-1, is DVKVTQSSRYLVKRTGEKVFLECVQDMDHENMFWYRQDPGLGLRLIYFSYDVKMKEKGDIPEGYSVSREKKERFSLILESASTNQTSMYLCASSPSGGVGNEQFFGPGTRLTVL.

The V call is TRBV20-1, the J call TRBJ1-1, with D possibly being TRBD1 (5 bases). Trimming took 3 bases from V and 0 from J, leaving 17 bases between them. The length of the CDR3 is 16 residues. The germline V gene encodes CDR1 DFQATT and CDR2 SNEGSKA (reference sequence). CDR3 sequence (DNA): TGCAGTGCTAGGGGTTTTGGGGACCCGATGAACACTGAAGCTTTCTTT. It codes for CSARGFGDPMNTEAFF.

The chain joins TRBV20-1 to TRBJ1-2; 9 nucleotides line up with TRBD1. The length of the CDR3 is 11 residues. After removal of 6 bases from V and 8 bases from J, the junction contained 4 bases not matched to a gene. Germline V gives CDR1 DFQATT, CDR2 SNEGSKA (reference sequence). CDR3 nucleotide sequence: TGCAGTGCGGGGACAGGGCGAGGCTACACCTTC. Translating gives CSAGTGRGYTF.

This clonotype was recorded a few times. The gene calls are TRBV28 and TRBJ2-1, with TRBD1 matching over 8 bases. Germline assignment: CDR1 MDHEN and CDR2 SYDVKM. The length of the CDR3 is 15 residues. V lost 6 bases, J lost 4 bases, and 8 bases stayed unmatched. CDR3 sequence reads: CASRQQGAGYNEQFF. For the CDR3, the DNA is TGTGCCAGCAGACAGCAGGGGGCTGGATACAATGAGCAGTTCTTC. Looking up the rest from reference TRBV28 and TRBJ2-1 gives the full variable domain: DVKVTQSSRYLVKRTGEKVFLECVQDMDHENMFWYRQDPGLGLRLIYFSYDVKMKEKGDIPEGYSVSREKKERFSLILESASTNQTSMYLCASRQQGAGYNEQFFGPGTRLTVL.

The chain joins TRBV20-1 to TRBJ2-1; 10 bases align to TRBD2. CDR1 is DFQATT, CDR2 SNEGSKA, per germline (reference sequence). V shed 1 base and J 8 bases; nucleotides not matched to a gene: 14. This CDR3 has 17 amino acids. The CDR3 region has the DNA TGCAGTGCTAGAGTAAGAGGGCAAGCGGGGGGGCCAGATGAGCAGTTCTTC. Translation: CSARVRGQAGGPDEQFF.

V gene TRBV5-4 combines with J gene TRBJ2-5, with D tentatively TRBD1 or TRBD2 (6 bases each). Germline V gene sequence: CDR1 SGHNT, CDR2 YYREEE (reference sequence). The CDR3 has 16 residues. V was trimmed by 0 bases and J by 5 bases, leaving 17 bases between them. This CDR3 reads CASSLEGRRGRETQYF. CDR3 sequence (DNA): TGTGCCAGCAGCTTGGAAGGACGGAGGGGGAGGGAGACCCAGTACTTC.

The chain has TRBV29-1 and TRBJ1-1; possibly TRBD1 for D (5 bases). V dropped 4 bases and J dropped 1 base, with 7 bases sitting between them. Germline CDR1 is SQVTM and CDR2 is ANQGSEA. The CDR3 has 12 amino acids. The DNA of the CDR3 is TGCAGCGTTGGGGGCAAGAACACTGAAGCTTTCTTT. Translating gives CSVGGKNTEAFF. The whole variable domain, filled in from reference TRBV29-1 and TRBJ1-1, reads SAVISQKPSRDICQRGTSLTIQCQVDSQVTMMFWYRQQPGQSLTLIATANQGSEATYESGFVIDKFPISRPNLTFSTLTVSNMSPEDSSIYLCSVGGKNTEAFFGQGTRLTVV.

This chain uses TRBV27 with TRBJ2-5, with a weak D call TRBD1 (6 bases). V lost 7 bases and J lost 1, with 13 bases in between. Germline V gene lookup returns CDR1 MNHEY and CDR2 SMNVEV (reference sequence). The CDR3 totals 14 residues. The CDR3 here is CASMRTGFQETQYF. CDR3 in DNA: TGTGCCAGCATGAGAACAGGGTTCCAAGAGACCCAGTACTTC.

This clonotype was recorded a few times. The chain joins TRBV7-2 to TRBJ2-5; 12 bases are shared with TRBD1. This CDR3 region has 15 residues. The V and J ends lost 4 bases and 7 bases, in that order; junction bases with no gene match: 7. Germline loops: CDR1 SGHTA, CDR2 FQGNSA. CDR3 region: CASSSGTGGWGTQYF. The DNA for the CDR3 is TGTGCCAGCAGCTCCGGGACAGGGGGCTGGGGGACCCAGTACTTC.

This chain links TRBV5-6 with TRBJ2-5; maybe TRBD2 (5 bases). Trimming stripped 5 bases from V and 11 bases from J, with 19 bases between. Germline assignment: CDR1 SGHDT and CDR2 YYEEEE. This CDR3 spans 13 amino acids. The CDR3: CASSWTGMDEQYF. The CDR3 nucleotides are TGTGCCAGCAGTTGGACGGGGATGGATGAGCAGTACTTC.

The chain employs TRBV15 and TRBJ1-2; 9 bases match TRBD1. Germline CDR1 LNHNV, CDR2 YYDKDF (reference sequence). Trimming cost V 0 bases and J 4 bases; bases outside gene matches: 12. The CDR3 has 18 amino acids. CDR3 region: CATSRDPRQGGLGYGYTF. As DNA, the CDR3 is TGTGCCACCAGCAGAGATCCGAGACAGGGGGGCCTGGGCTATGGCTACACCTTC.

CDR3 sequence: CASSEGQQEQYF. The CDR3 bases are TGTGCCAGCAGCGAGGGACAGCAAGAGCAGTACTTC. This chain links TRBV2 with TRBJ2-7, with TRBD1 matching over 7 bases. In germline, CDR1 is SNHLY, CDR2 FYNNEI. The CDR3 runs 12 residues. Unmatched junction bases numbered 6, after V lost 6 bases and J lost 7 bases.

The rearrangement uses TRBV20-1 and TRBJ2-5; 8 nucleotides line up with TRBD1. The CDR3 spans 15 residues. From germline, CDR1 is DFQATT and CDR2 SNEGSKA (reference sequence). The ends lost 0 bases at V and 6 bases at J; junction bases unmatched: 9. The DNA for the CDR3 is TGCAGTGCTAGAGATGGGACAGGCCCCAGGAAGACCCAGTACTTC. It translates to CSARDGTGPRKTQYF.

The chain links TRBV5-6 to TRBJ2-5; 7 bases match TRBD2. Germline lookup yields CDR1 SGHDT and CDR2 YYEEEE. J gave up 11 bases and V 4 bases, and 11 bases lay outside the gene matches. The CDR3 contains 13 residues. Written as DNA, the CDR3 is TGTGCCAGCAGCGGCTACGCAGGGCGGGAGCAGTACTTC. Translation: CASSGYAGREQYF.

This rearrangement joins TRBV24-1 to TRBJ2-5; D may be TRBD1 or TRBD2 (6 bases each). This CDR3 region has 15 residues. Between the trimmed V and J ends, which lost 5 bases and 2 bases, there was a span of 14 bases. Germline assignment: CDR1 KGHDR and CDR2 SFDVKD. The CDR3 reads CATSVPEGGQETQYF. CDR3 DNA sequence: TGTGCCACCAGTGTGCCTGAGGGGGGACAAGAGACCCAGTACTTC.